The clone carrying this TCR beta chain was recorded a few times. The data derive from a study of T cells in Graves' hyperthyroidism and ophthalmopathy. Study in general: Before any treatment, at initial diagnosis, peripheral blood was collected.

CDR3 length equals 14 residues. Looked up from germline, CDR1 is MGHRA and CDR2 is YSYEKL. V was trimmed by 0 bases and J by 2 bases, leaving 8 bases between them. In patients aged 18 to 65, hyperthyroidism was newly diagnosed, with duration under 2 months. Exclusion criteria comprised uncontrolled infection, other autoimmune disease, pregnancy or lactation. Amplified TCR beta CDR3 regions derived from RNA transcripts. The HTBI primer set was used in a first-round RT-PCR of the TCR CDR3. TCRdb passed the multiplex PCR reads through MiXCR, listing each CDR3 protein once. The sample holds roughly 800,000 distinct CDR3 sequences, over 35% seen once.

The V and J genes are TRBV4-1 and TRBJ2-7; D is undetermined. The sequence was collected from a man aged 18 to 29 with Graves' hyperthyroidism. What was sequenced was blood. The CDR3, as DNA: TGCGCCAGCAGCCAAGAACCTGGGGCCTACGAGCAGTACTTC. Residues: CASSQEPGAYEQYF.